Included here is one T cell receptor (beta chain) sequence, with context. Its specificity is not known. The record originates from a study of regulatory T cells in long-lasting Graves disease. The junction had 8 bases not matched to a gene; V was cut back by 6 bases and J by 3 bases. The CDR3 is 15 amino acids. The germline gives CDR1 SNHLY, CDR2 FYNNEI. Arm-PCR of CDR3 regions with iRepertoire HTBI primers generated TCR beta libraries. From the multiplex PCR reads, TCRdb called clonotypes with MiXCR, one entry per CDR3 protein. The sample includes more than 350,000 distinct CDR3 sequences, 20% to 25% seen only once; the top ten take more than 13%. Overall study results and limits: Thyroid tissue was not studied; only peripheral blood was. Persistent cases of Graves' showed reduced TCR diversity relative to newly diagnosed patients.

Indicated time point: persistent/refractory GD, antithyroid drugs over 5 years with positive TRAb. There was RNA extracted from PBMCs, and the TCR library was made from it. The material sequenced was peripheral blood mononuclear cells (PBMCs), taken when the disease was refractory, from a patient treated with antithyroid drugs. The genes are TRBV2 and TRBJ2-1, with TRBD2 matching 7 bases. This receptor was identified in a female donor with Graves disease. Here the CDR3 DNA reads TGTGCCAGCAGCGGTTCGGGCGGGAGCTACAATGAGCAGTTCTTC. The encoded protein is CASSGSGGSYNEQFF.